A selection of T cell receptor beta chains follows, all from one sample in a study of blood T cells in healthy people across ages. TCRdb reanalysed the 5' RACE reads using MiXCR and keeps one entry per CDR3 protein. The table includes 1,100,000 or so distinct CDR3 sequences, 35% to 55% detected once. The sequenced sample was blood. Receptors originate from an older woman in good health. Each CDR3 is given with its conserved first and last residue. D genes are given only for firm matches. Size values are once, few and many counts, or a class for expanded clones, and some rows have none.

v_call,d_call,j_call,clone_size,cdr3_nt,cdr3_aa
TRBV24-1,.,TRBJ1-1,few,TGTGCCACCAGTGACGCCCGACAAGCCCAATGGAACACTGAAGCTTTCTTT,CATSDARQAQWNTEAFF
TRBV3-1,TRBD2,TRBJ2-2,.,TGTGCCAGCAGCCAACTTGGGGGGGTGGCCGGGGAGCTGTTTTTT,CASSQLGGVAGELFF
TRBV5-6,TRBD2,TRBJ2-1,few,TGTGCCAGCAGCTTCGGGAGGGCCGGTGAGCAGTTCTTC,CASSFGRAGEQFF
TRBV5-1,TRBD2,TRBJ2-1,.,TGCGCCAGCAGCTTGGTGATAGCGGGAGGTGAGCAGTTCTTC,CASSLVIAGGEQFF
TRBV24-1,.,TRBJ2-1,.,TGTGCCACGACAGCGGGTAACTATGAGCAGTTCTTC,CATTAGNYEQFF
TRBV9,TRBD2,TRBJ2-7,.,TGTGCCAGCAGCGTCGTAGGGACTAGCGGGAGCGGCGACGAGCAGTACTTC,CASSVVGTSGSGDEQYF
TRBV7-9,.,TRBJ2-5,.,TGTGCCAGCAGCTCCCCCAGGAGGGAGACCCAGTACTTC,CASSSPRRETQYF
TRBV28,.,TRBJ1-4,.,TGTGCCAGCAGCAGCGGGGGACGGGGCGGTGAAAAACTGTTTTTT,CASSSGGRGGEKLFF
TRBV20-1,TRBD2,TRBJ2-7,.,TGCAGTGCCACCAGCGGGGGGTTCTACGAGCAGTACTTC,CSATSGGFYEQYF
TRBV29-1,.,TRBJ1-1,once,TGCAGCGTTGGCCGGGGGATGAACACTGAAGCTTTCTTT,CSVGRGMNTEAFF
TRBV7-9,TRBD1,TRBJ2-2,.,TGTGCCAGCAGCTTACGTTCAGGGGGCACCGGGGAGCTGTTTTTT,CASSLRSGGTGELFF
TRBV20-1,.,TRBJ2-7,.,TGCAGTGCTAGAGATAGCAGGGAGCACCTATCCTACGAGCAGTACTTC,CSARDSREHLSYEQYF
TRBV27,.,TRBJ2-5,few,TGTGCCAGCAGTTTATCAGGCAATCAAGAGACCCAGTACTTC,CASSLSGNQETQYF
TRBV25-1,TRBD2,TRBJ2-7,many,TGTGCCAGCAGTGAAATCCTAGCGGCTTCCTACGAGCAGTACTTC,CASSEILAASYEQYF
TRBV5-1,.,TRBJ2-3,.,TGCGCCAGCAGCAAAACTAGATTGCGCCCAGATACGCAGTATTTT,CASSKTRLRPDTQYF
TRBV7-2,TRBD2,TRBJ2-5,few,TGTGCCAGCAGCTTAGAGGGAGCGGGAGGTGGAGAGACCCAGTACTTC,CASSLEGAGGGETQYF
TRBV9,.,TRBJ1-4,.,TGTACCAGCAGCGGGGGTTCGGGCGTTAATGAAAAACTGTTTTTT,CTSSGGSGVNEKLFF
TRBV5-1,TRBD1,TRBJ2-3,few,TGCGCCAGCAGCGCGGCCGGGACAGAGAGAGATACGCAGTATTTT,CASSAAGTERDTQYF
TRBV29-1,.,TRBJ2-2,.,TGCAGCGTTGAAGGGGACAAGAACACCGGGGAGCTGTTTTTT,CSVEGDKNTGELFF
TRBV5-1,TRBD2,TRBJ2-3,few,TGCGCCAGCAGCGCGGGACTACCGGATACGCAGTATTTT,CASSAGLPDTQYF
TRBV9,.,TRBJ2-3,few,TGTGCCAGCAGCTTCCGAGTAGGAGAGACAGATACGCAGTATTTT,CASSFRVGETDTQYF
TRBV29-1,.,TRBJ2-5,once,TGCTGCGTTGAAAGGATGGGAGAGACCCAGTACTTC,CCVERMGETQYF
TRBV20-1,TRBD2,TRBJ2-5,.,TGCAGTGCGGCGGGACTAGCGGGATTTTTGGATGAGCAGTACTTC,CSAAGLAGFLDEQYF
TRBV5-5,TRBD2,TRBJ2-3,.,TGTGCCAGCAGCTCGGATAGCGGGAGCACAGATACGCAGTATTTT,CASSSDSGSTDTQYF
TRBV3-1,.,TRBJ2-1,.,TGTGCCAGCAGCCAACGGGGCGGGGTCGCCTACAATGAGCAGTTCTTC,CASSQRGGVAYNEQFF
TRBV28,.,TRBJ2-3,.,TGTGCCTCCCGACTAGATCTTCGCACAGATACGCAGTATTTT,CASRLDLRTDTQYF
TRBV7-3,TRBD1,TRBJ2-1,few,TGTGCCAGCAGCCCTTCGACAGGGCGCAATGAGCAGTTCTTC,CASSPSTGRNEQFF
TRBV29-1,TRBD1,TRBJ2-4,.,TGCAGCGCAAGACAGGGAATAACGAACATTCAGTACTTC,CSARQGITNIQYF
TRBV2,.,TRBJ2-1,few,TGTGCCAGCAGTGGGGGGCTGGGTAATGAGCAGTTCTTC,CASSGGLGNEQFF
TRBV4-1,TRBD1,TRBJ1-2,.,TGCGCCAGCAGCCAAACGACAGGGAACCCCTATGGCTACACCTTC,CASSQTTGNPYGYTF
TRBV20-1,TRBD2,TRBJ2-5,few,TGCAGTGCTCGGAGGACTAGCGGGATCTTCCAAGAGACCCAGTACTTC,CSARRTSGIFQETQYF
TRBV2,.,TRBJ2-5,few,TGTGCCAGCAGTGGCCCAGGATACCAAGAGACCCAGTACTTC,CASSGPGYQETQYF
TRBV6-2/TRBV6-3,TRBD2,TRBJ2-1,.,TGTGCCAGCAGGACTAGCGGGACAAGGGGGCTGTTCTTC,CASRTSGTRGLFF
TRBV5-1,TRBD2,TRBJ2-7,.,TGCGCCAGCAGCTTGAAGATTAGCGGGAGTTTGGAGCAGTACTTC,CASSLKISGSLEQYF
TRBV11-2,.,TRBJ2-3,.,TGTGCCAGCAGCTTAGATCTCTGGGGCGGGACTAGCACAGATACGCAGTATTTT,CASSLDLWGGTSTDTQYF